Detailed here is one T cell receptor (beta chain). Which antigen it targets is not known. Base quality data are lacking; no much larger clone is found one base away. Reads for this sample came from an Illumina NovaSeq 6000. Using 5'RACE with constant-segment primers, TCRalpha and TCRbeta cDNA libraries were constructed, with sample barcodes and unique molecular identifiers added in the process. Trizol reagent was used to extract RNA from every sample. The libraries were amplified in two PCR steps, and the second step added a second sample barcode and Illumina TruSeq adapters. Libraries were sequenced on an Illumina NovaSeq with 2 x 150 bp paired-end reads. The paper's data handling went like this. Demultiplexing of reads and collapsing into UMI-guided consensus sequences were performed with migec v1.2.7. Using mixcr v2.1.11, UMI consensuses were aligned to TRA and TRB V and J templates and then assembled into clonotypes. A clonotype was counted as expanded or contracted only if both edgeR and NoisET called the change significant, with noise models trained on biological replicates. For edgeR calls, a false discovery rate-adjusted p below 0.01 and a log2 fold-change threshold of 1 were applied. As an exploratory analysis of dynamics, PCA with hierarchical clustering was applied to max-normalized trajectories of the 1000 most abundant clonotypes. Each responding clone was given a CD4 or CD8 phenotype based on the CD4+ and CD8+ repertoires, which had been sequenced separately. TCRdb cleaned the public reads at Q25 with fastp, built clones with MiXCR and kept in-frame beta chains. Entries that share a CDR3 protein sequence are merged under the most common genes and DNA. The V and J calls were determined by TCRdb, not by the authors. The sample includes approximately 400,000 distinct CDR3 sequences, with approximately 24% observed a single time. The top ten constitute around 8.1% of the sample.

This entry belongs to a study of T-cell memory formation after mild COVID-19 (dated by TCRdb to the early 2020s). Study-level background: TCR sequence clusters from the two donors were largely donor specific. In a couple of donors, T-cell clones that expanded and contracted after mild COVID-19 were tracked by sequencing TCRalpha and TCRbeta repertoires over time. Two young, previously healthy adult volunteers, one female and one male, were included in the cohort.

PBMCs were isolated by Ficoll-Paque density gradient centrifugation. Broad study findings and their caveats: The second-wave clones that peaked on day 37 were not confirmed to be SARS-CoV-2 specific. Contracting CD4+ clones appeared mostly in the CM and EM memory subsets, whereas CD8+ clones were enriched in EMRA. The detection of some responding clones in pre-infection memory suggests that pre-existing cross-reactive memory T cells joined the SARS-CoV-2 response. Only a couple of mild cases were covered by the study, and larger cohorts that include severe cases with pre-infection samples were considered necessary. Clones that contracted from day 15 to 85 showed balanced CD4/CD8 phenotypes, whereas a second wave of clones that expanded from day 15 to 37 leaned towards CD4+.

Taken from the germline V gene, the CDR1 and CDR2 loops are LGHNA and YSLEER. V was cut back by 0 bases and J by 4 bases, leaving a gap of 9 bases between them. Counted from cysteine to phenylalanine, this CDR3 has 14 amino acids. Of the read, only the CDR3 DNA is kept; its 42 bases are in frame from base 1. This clonotype was obtained from an adult woman who had mild COVID-19 (a few samples of this study predate the infection). The sample titles of this study are shuffled in the database, so cell type and time point are left out; the donor was told from shared clones. The sequenced material came from PBMCs or a T cell subset sorted from them (not recorded which). The chain couples TRBV4-3 to TRBJ2-5; TRBD1 could be the D gene, as 5 bases match. The CDR3 sequence is CASSQDQGLETQYF. In nucleotide form, the sequence is TGCGCCAGCAGCCAAGACCAGGGTTTAGAGACCCAGTACTTC.